Listed here are 10 T cell receptor beta chains from one sample, sequenced in a study of CD8+ T cells in alopecia areata. Sequencing templates came from extracted RNA that was reverse transcribed into cDNA. The protocol was immunoSEQ multiplex PCR, while the TCRdb copy is restricted to in-frame clones and leaves out a portion. The repertoire consists of over 150,000 clones, with roughly three fifths occurring once and the leading ten covering around 0.7%. Indicated treatment: oral pan-JAK inhibitor, 5-10 mg twice daily. The input for sequencing was CD4+ T cells sorted from blood, taken at week 4, from a patient treated with tofacitinib. These receptors originate from a human donor with alopecia areata.

This clone occurred once. The J gene is TRBJ2-4, the V gene TRBV15; D might be TRBD2 (5 bases). V lost 5 bases and J lost 6, with 8 bases in between. CDR1 is LNHNV and CDR2 is YYDKDF in the germline V gene (reference sequence). CDR3 length: 12 amino acids. This CDR3 reads CATSHRGNIQYF. CDR3 DNA: TGTGCCACCAGCCACCGGGGAAACATTCAGTACTTC.

The sample holds a few counts of this clone. The V and J genes are TRBV11-1 and TRBJ2-7; TRBD2 aligns across 7 bases. After removal of 5 bases from V and 6 bases from J, the junction contained 4 bases not matched to a gene. The CDR3 spans 12 residues. Germline CDR1 SGHAT, CDR2 FQDESV (reference sequence). The DNA for the CDR3 is TGTGCCAGCAGCCACCCGGGGGGCGAGCAGTACTTC. Its translation: CASSHPGGEQYF.

This clone has a handful of counts. The rearrangement uses TRBV5-1 and TRBJ2-7, with 12 bases that match TRBD2. V gave up 2 bases and J gave up 1 base; unmatched junction bases: 7. Germline V CDR1 and CDR2: SGHRS, YFSETQ. CDR3 length equals 17 residues. Here the CDR3 reads CASSFGTSGSSSYEQYF. Written as DNA, the CDR3 is TGCGCCAGCAGCTTTGGGACTAGCGGGTCCTCATCCTACGAGCAGTACTTC.

The rearrangement uses TRBV30 and TRBJ1-1; D not certain. This CDR3 contains 14 residues. CDR1 is GTSNPN and CDR2 is SVGIG in the germline V gene (reference sequence). Trimming took off 5 bases at V and 0 bases at J, with 13 bases between the two ends. For the CDR3, the DNA is TGTGCCTGGGGGAGTGGACCTTTGAACACTGAAGCTTTCTTT. Translation gives CAWGSGPLNTEAFF.

This clone turned up a few times. The rearrangement joins TRBV28 to TRBJ2-1; D may be TRBD2 (6 bases). V was trimmed by 4 bases and J by 4 bases, leaving 26 bases between them. The CDR3 totals 19 residues. From germline, CDR1 is MDHEN and CDR2 SYDVKM. The CDR3 nucleotides read TGTGCCAGCAGTTCGCCCGGCCAACGGGACTCCGGGATATACAATGAGCAGTTCTTC. It encodes CASSSPGQRDSGIYNEQFF.

The chain links TRBV29-1 to TRBJ1-5; the match to TRBD1 covers 7 bases. This CDR3 is 15 amino acids long. Germline V gene data show CDR1 as SQVTM and CDR2 as ANQGSEA. V trimming: 6 bases; J trimming: 0 bases; junction bases outside the gene matches: 8. The CDR3, as DNA: TGCAGCGTAAGCTTCGGGACAGATAGCAATCAGCCCCAGCATTTT. Translated, it gives CSVSFGTDSNQPQHF.

This clone was observed a few times. V gene TRBV7-9 combines with J gene TRBJ2-3; 8 nucleotides match TRBD1. The CDR3 runs to 15 residues. The J segment lost 5 bases and the V segment lost 3 bases, leaving 7 bases of the junction unmatched. Germline values: CDR1 SEHNR, CDR2 FQNEAQ (reference sequence). CDR3 nucleotides: TGTGCCAGCAGCTTCCTCGGACAGGGCGAAGATACGCAGTATTTT. The encoded protein is CASSFLGQGEDTQYF.

The V and J genes are TRBV30 and TRBJ1-2, with 8 nucleotides matching TRBD1. V shed 4 bases and J 4 bases; nucleotides not matched to a gene: 11. Germline V lookup: CDR1 GTSNPN, CDR2 SVGIG (reference sequence). The CDR3 has 15 residues. The CDR3 DNA reads as TGTGCCTGGACCCTCCGAGACAGGGGCCTCTATGGCTACACCTTC. It codes for CAWTLRDRGLYGYTF.

CDR3 DNA: TGCGCCAGCAGCGTGGACAGTCTCTATGGCTACACCTTC. Its protein product is CASSVDSLYGYTF. The J gene is TRBJ1-2, the V gene TRBV5-1; the D gene is possibly TRBD1 (6 bases). Trimming stripped 4 bases from V and 4 bases from J, with 11 bases between. Germline CDR1 reads SGHRS; CDR2 reads YFSETQ. The CDR3 totals 13 residues.

The chain combines TRBV19 with TRBJ2-4, with a tentative D call TRBD1 (5 bases). Trimming removed 6 bases at V and 2 bases at J, with 14 bases between. Germline V lookup: CDR1 LNHDA, CDR2 SQIVND (reference sequence). The CDR3 runs to 15 residues. In DNA, the CDR3 is TGTGCCAGTAGGCATGACAGTTACACCAAAAACATTCAGTACTTC. As protein: CASRHDSYTKNIQYF.